This T cell receptor beta chain is drawn from a study of regulatory T cells in long-lasting Graves disease. As regards this clonotype: It may be a read error: a sequence one base away is much more abundant.

This CDR3 has 15 residues. Germline CDR1 SNHLY, CDR2 FYNNEI. Trimming left V 10 bases short and J 2 bases short, with 19 bases between. Both iRepertoire HTBI primers and Arm-PCR of CDR3 regions were used to build the TCR beta libraries. A single record per CDR3 protein comes from TCRdb applying MiXCR to the multiplex PCR reads. This repertoire shows over 500,000 distinct CDR3 sequences, 16% found once; its top ten account for approximately 18%. Described time point: newly diagnosed GD, antithyroid drugs for less than 3 months. PBMC-derived RNA was used for the TCR library. The data were also submitted as part of a second study, on T cells in Graves' hyperthyroidism and ophthalmopathy. That source reports: The HTBI primer set served for first-round RT-PCR of the TCR CDR3.

This specimen was peripheral blood mononuclear cells (PBMCs), taken at new diagnosis, from a patient treated with antithyroid drugs. The V and J genes are TRBV2 and TRBJ2-3; weak D call: TRBD2 (7 bases). The clonotype comes from a woman in her thirties with Graves disease. The CDR3 DNA sequence: TGTGCCACCTCACTAGGGGGGGGTTTCACAGATACGCAGTATTTT. Translated: CATSLGGGFTDTQYF.